The 21 T cell receptor beta chains reported below all come from one sample, sequenced in a study of a mutant IDH1 vaccine in newly diagnosed glioma (dated by TCRdb to 2020 to 2023). Receptors were amplified or captured by the immunoSEQ multiplex PCR assay. Sourced from immuneACCESS, this table was stored by TCRdb with only in-frame sequences that have V and J called. A share of the clones is absent; for the studies checked, an unresolved V gene accounts for under half, and the remainder has no known explanation. The sample data list some 42,000 clones, and approximately 86% of these were observed just once. 18% of the sample goes to the ten largest clones. According to the study, the label for this sample's time point signals: week 47, end of study. Each vaccine dose was 300 ug of a 20-mer mutant IDH1 peptide in Montanide, given subcutaneously with topical imiquimod. The antigens these receptors bind are not known.

Sample: PBMCs, taken from a glioma patient whose treatment included an IDH1 peptide vaccine. These receptors came from a man aged 18 to 35 with glioma. Some clones in this sample may be carry-over from other donors' samples.

V usage is TRBV10-3 and J usage is TRBJ1-2; D gene unclear. Looked up from germline, CDR1 is ENHRY and CDR2 is SYGVKD. The CDR3 length is 13 residues. Trimming shortened V by 7 bases and J by 0 bases, and 9 bases separated the two germline ends. The CDR3 sequence is CAIMSPTNYGYTF. The CDR3 coding sequence is TGTGCCATCATGTCACCAACTAACTATGGCTACACCTTC.

This rearrangement joins TRBV4-3 to TRBJ2-3; TRBD2 might be the D (5 bases). CDR1 is LGHNA, CDR2 YSLEER, per germline. This CDR3 comprises 16 residues. V lost 0 bases, J lost 6 bases, and 16 bases lay in between. The CDR3 DNA reads TGCGCCAGCAGCCAAGAGGTGGCTCAGCGAGGGGATACGCAGTATTTT. This translates into CASSQEVAQRGDTQYF.

About this clone: A much larger clone sits a single nucleotide away, making a read error possible. J is TRBJ1-5 and V is TRBV4-3; possibly TRBD1 for D (5 bases). CDR3 length: 14 amino acids. Trimming stripped 7 bases from V and 3 bases from J, with 13 bases between. Germline CDR1 LGHNA, CDR2 YSLEER. The CDR3 protein is CASNQTGDNQPQHF. The CDR3 coding sequence is TGCGCCAGCAACCAGACGGGGGACAATCAGCCCCAGCATTTT.

This chain's CDR3 is CASSTAWSREYF. CDR3 nucleotides: TGTGCCAGCAGTACCGCGTGGAGCAGGGAGTACTTC. The chain links TRBV27 to TRBJ2-7; possible D gene TRBD1, 5 bases. CDR1 and CDR2 (germline): MNHEY, SMNVEV (reference sequence). The CDR3 totals 12 residues. Trimming removed 5 bases at V and 11 bases at J, with 16 bases between.

This chain's CDR3 is CASSLQGRPNEKLFF. For the CDR3, the DNA is TGTGCCAGCAGCCTACAGGGACGACCTAATGAAAAACTGTTTTTT. The chain employs TRBV5-8 and TRBJ1-4; tentative D call: TRBD1 (6 bases). This CDR3 is 15 amino acids long. Trimming took 4 bases from V and 3 from J, leaving 13 bases between them. Germline V gives CDR1 SGHTS, CDR2 YDEGEE.

The sample holds a few counts of this clone. This chain joins TRBV4-3 and TRBJ2-2; D gene unclear. Germline assignment: CDR1 LGHNA and CDR2 YSLEER. V was trimmed by 0 bases and J by 6 bases, leaving 17 bases between them. The CDR3 contains 17 residues. The CDR3 region has the DNA TGCGCCAGCAGCCAAGAGACACCTCCCATTGGGTCCGGGGAGCTGTTTTTT. As protein: CASSQETPPIGSGELFF.

The chain couples TRBV2 to TRBJ2-7; TRBD1 matches at 7 bases. This CDR3 is 17 amino acids long. CDR1 is SNHLY, CDR2 FYNNEI, per germline. V lost 5 bases to trimming and J lost 3 bases; unmatched junction nucleotides: 16. The CDR3 protein is CASSLRGSRDRYYEQYF. The CDR3 DNA reads as TGTGCCAGCAGTCTCAGGGGCTCTCGGGACAGATACTACGAGCAGTACTTC.

Only one count was recorded for this clone. The chain carries TRBV5-8 and TRBJ1-2; TRBD1 is a possible D gene (5 bases). There are 13 residues in the CDR3. V was clipped by 7 bases and J by 1 base, with 11 bases between them. Germline CDR1 reads SGHTS; CDR2 reads YDEGEE. This chain's CDR3 is CASGPRGNYGYTF. In DNA form, the CDR3 reads TGTGCCAGCGGACCAAGGGGTAACTATGGCTACACCTTC.

The CDR3 DNA sequence: TGTGCCTGGAGTGCGACAGATTTTGGCAATCAGCCCCAGCATTTT. It codes for CAWSATDFGNQPQHF. This chain uses TRBV30 with TRBJ1-5; D perhaps matches TRBD1 (5 bases). CDR3 length: 15 amino acids. Germline CDR1 and CDR2: GTSNPN and SVGIG (reference sequence). The V end lost 1 base, the J end lost 2 bases, and 12 bases lay between the germline ends.

The CDR3 loop reads CASSEWEPSGNTIYF. In DNA form, the CDR3 reads TGTGCCAGCAGTGAATGGGAGCCCTCTGGAAACACCATATATTTT. The genes are TRBV25-1 and TRBJ1-3; D is unresolved. Deletions cut 1 base from V and 0 bases from J, with 7 bases between. Germline CDR1 MGHDK, CDR2 SYGVNS. The CDR3 is 15 amino acids.

V is TRBV4-1 and J is TRBJ1-1, with 7 bases lining up with TRBD1. Germline-derived CDR1 and CDR2 are MGHRA and YSYEKL. This CDR3 is built from 16 residues. Losses at the gene ends were 1 base for V and 7 bases for J; bases not matched to a gene: 12. Here the CDR3 reads CASSQVPQGGTSEAFF. CDR3 DNA: TGCGCCAGCAGCCAAGTCCCTCAGGGGGGAACAAGTGAAGCTTTCTTT.

V usage is TRBV10-3 and J usage is TRBJ2-7; TRBD1 agrees at 9 bases. Per germline, CDR1 ENHRY and CDR2 SYGVKD. V lost 6 bases and J lost 5; bases outside the gene matches: 11. The CDR3 consists of 15 residues. The CDR3 sequence: CAISAQDRGEDEQYF. CDR3 sequence (DNA): TGTGCCATCAGCGCTCAGGACAGGGGAGAGGACGAGCAGTACTTC.

The V and J genes are TRBV2 and TRBJ1-1, with TRBD1 matching 7 bases. The germline V gene encodes CDR1 SNHLY and CDR2 FYNNEI. CDR3 length equals 17 residues. The V and J ends lost 0 bases and 1 base, in that order; junction bases with no gene match: 8. CDR3 coding DNA: TGTGCCAGCAGTGAAGCGCTTCTTGACAGGGCGAACACTGAAGCTTTCTTT. Its translation: CASSEALLDRANTEAFF.

The chain has TRBV6-1 and TRBJ2-5, with TRBD2 identical over 8 bases. Near its end, the DNA agrees better with TRBJ2-7, so the J call may be wrong. The CDR3 has 15 amino acids. Germline CDR1 is MNHNS and CDR2 is SASEGT. Written as DNA, the CDR3 is TGTGCCAGCAGTGAAGCTGAAGCGGGAGCTCACGAGCAGTACTTC. It is translated as CASSEAEAGAHEQYF.

The chain couples TRBV7-2 to TRBJ1-1, with D perhaps matching TRBD1 (6 bases). The V end was cut by 1 base, the J end by 7 bases, with 13 bases between. CDR3 length equals 14 residues. CDR1 and CDR2 from the germline V gene are SGHTA and FQGNSA. For the CDR3, the DNA is TGTGCCAGCAGCTTAGGACGAGAGGGGGTTGAAGCTTTCTTT. It translates to CASSLGREGVEAFF.

The genes are TRBV9 and TRBJ2-5; 13 bases fit TRBD2. The CDR3 loop spans 18 amino acids. After removal of 3 bases from V and 4 bases from J, the junction contained 12 bases not matched to a gene. The germline gives CDR1 SGDLS, CDR2 YYNGEE. Here the CDR3 reads CASSEEGLAGRGGETQYF. The CDR3 nucleotides are TGTGCCAGCAGCGAGGAGGGACTAGCGGGGAGAGGGGGAGAGACCCAGTACTTC. Drawing the rest from reference TRBV9 and TRBJ2-5, the complete variable domain is DSGVTQTPKHLITATGQRVTLRCSPRSGDLSVYWYQQSLDQGLQFLIQYYNGEERAKGNILERFSAQQFPDLHSELNLSSLELGDSALYFCASSEEGLAGRGGETQYFGPGTRLLVL.

This chain uses TRBV19 with TRBJ1-1; no clear D gene. V was clipped by 6 bases and J by 0 bases, with 11 bases between them. CDR1 and CDR2 from the germline V gene are LNHDA and SQIVND (reference sequence). This CDR3 region has 14 residues. CDR3: CASSWDGMNTEAFF. CDR3 nucleotide sequence: TGTGCCAGTAGCTGGGATGGGATGAACACTGAAGCTTTCTTT.

The chain joins TRBV6-1 to TRBJ1-2, with a weak D call TRBD1 (5 bases). This CDR3 has 15 amino acids. The V gene lost 3 bases and the J gene lost 7 bases, with 18 bases spanning the gap. Germline V gene sequence: CDR1 MNHNS, CDR2 SASEGT. As DNA, the CDR3 is TGTGCCAGCAGTGATTTGACGGACATTCGGGGTGGCTACACCTTC. It is translated as CASSDLTDIRGGYTF.

The chain carries TRBV5-1 and TRBJ2-5, with D maybe TRBD2 (5 bases). V dropped 1 base and J dropped 5 bases, with 12 bases sitting between them. The length of the CDR3 is 14 residues. CDR1 SGHRS and CDR2 YFSETQ come from the germline V gene. The chain's CDR3 is CASSLTTGKETQYF. DNA for the CDR3: TGCGCCAGCAGCTTGACCACCGGGAAGGAGACCCAGTACTTC.

The chain uses TRBV7-5 and TRBJ2-2; TRBD1 reflects the table's D call only, with no check against the DNA. TRBV7-5 represents a pseudogene. This CDR3 has 15 residues. This CDR3 reads CARSLAGQNTGELFF. The CDR3 nucleotides are TGTGCCAGAAGCTTAGCAGGGCAGAACACCGGGGAGCTGTTTTTT.

V is TRBV19 and J is TRBJ1-1; TRBD1 matches at 8 bases. CDR1 and CDR2 (germline): LNHDA, SQIVND (reference sequence). J was trimmed by 1 base and V by 4 bases; bases with no gene match: 8. The CDR3 runs to 16 residues. The CDR3 spells CASSTRKGTGNTEAFF. The CDR3 bases are TGTGCCAGTAGTACTCGTAAAGGGACAGGGAACACTGAAGCTTTCTTT.